What follows are 13 T cell receptor beta chains derived from one specimen sequenced in a study of blood T cell repertoires in COVID-19. Profiled with immunoSEQ multiplex PCR; TCRdb holds only in-frame clones, not every one. The data contain 200,000 to 250,000 clones, under 85% of them seen just once; the ten biggest clones take up roughly 1.8%. Material: PBMCs or T cells enriched from blood (not recorded which). Every receptor here comes from a man aged 60 to 75 who had recovered from COVID-19.

This chain connects TRBV5-4 to TRBJ2-3; 12 positions match TRBD2. In germline, CDR1 is SGHNT, CDR2 YYREEE (reference sequence). J lost 6 bases, V lost 4 bases, and 12 bases had no gene match. The CDR3 has 17 amino acids. CDR3 sequence (DNA): TGTGCCAGCAGCGCAAGACTAGCGGGGGCGACGCCGGATACGCAGTATTTT. Its protein product is CASSARLAGATPDTQYF.

J is TRBJ1-2 and V is TRBV5-8; the D gene is possibly TRBD1 (6 bases). The V end lost 3 bases, the J end lost 2 bases, and 8 bases lay between the germline ends. The CDR3 runs 13 residues. Germline V gene lookup returns CDR1 SGHTS and CDR2 YDEGEE. CDR3 DNA sequence: TGTGCCAGCAGCTCGGACAGCAACTATGGCTACACCTTC. Translation gives CASSSDSNYGYTF.

J is TRBJ1-2 and V is TRBV5-1, with TRBD1 identical over 9 bases. V gave up 0 bases and J gave up 7 bases; unmatched junction bases: 4. The germline CDR1 and CDR2 sequences are SGHRS and YFSETQ. There are 14 residues in the CDR3. The CDR3 DNA is TGCGCCAGCAGCTTGGGAGGACAGGGGTCTGGCTACACCTTC. This encodes CASSLGGQGSGYTF. The complete variable domain, with remaining parts taken from reference TRBV5-1 and TRBJ1-2, reads KAGVTQTPRYLIKTRGQQVTLSCSPISGHRSVSWYQQTPGQGLQFLFEYFSETQRNKGNFPGRFSGRQFSNSRSEMNVSTLELGDSALYLCASSLGGQGSGYTFGSGTRLTVV.

This chain uses TRBV18 with TRBJ1-5; 7 bases agree with TRBD1. Germline lookup yields CDR1 KGHSH and CDR2 LQKENI. The ends lost 1 base at V and 4 bases at J; junction bases unmatched: 1. This CDR3 contains 14 residues. In nucleotides, the CDR3 is TGTGCCAGCTCACCACAGGGGGCTAATCAGCCCCAGCATTTT. It specifies CASSPQGANQPQHF.

In its sample, this clone was seen once. V is TRBV19 and J is TRBJ1-5; 7 positions match TRBD1. Germline assignment: CDR1 LNHDA and CDR2 SQIVND (reference sequence). The V and J ends lost 2 bases and 3 bases, in that order; junction bases with no gene match: 13. The CDR3 runs to 18 residues. DNA of the CDR3: TGTGCCAGTAGTATATCACCTCTACGGACAGGAGACAATCAGCCCCAGCATTTT. This encodes CASSISPLRTGDNQPQHF. Variable domain in full (rest from reference TRBV19 and TRBJ1-5): DGGITQSPKYLFRKEGQNVTLSCEQNLNHDAMYWYRQDPGQGLRLIYYSQIVNDFQKGDIAEGYSVSREKKESFPLTVTSAQKNPTAFYLCASSISPLRTGDNQPQHFGDGTRLSIL.

CDR3 region: CASSLFGEGDTDTQYF. The CDR3 region has the DNA TGTGCCAGCAGCTTATTTGGGGAGGGGGATACAGATACGCAGTATTTT. This chain connects TRBV7-6 to TRBJ2-3; D is possibly TRBD2 (7 bases). Trimming cost V 2 bases and J 3 bases, with 15 bases left between them. CDR3 length: 16 amino acids. Germline loops: CDR1 SGHVS, CDR2 FNYEAQ.

The V and J genes are TRBV2 and TRBJ2-3; 10 bases are a match to TRBD2. Germline CDR1 reads SNHLY; CDR2 reads FYNNEI. V lost 6 bases to trimming and J lost 2 bases; unmatched junction nucleotides: 8. The CDR3 totals 16 residues. The CDR3 loop reads CASSKKTSGYTDTQYF. As DNA, the CDR3 is TGTGCCAGCAGCAAAAAGACTAGCGGGTACACAGATACGCAGTATTTT. Variable domain in full (rest from reference TRBV2 and TRBJ2-3): EPEVTQTPSHQVTQMGQEVILRCVPISNHLYFYWYRQILGQKVEFLVSFYNNEISEKSEIFDDQFSVERPDGSNFTLKIRSTKLEDSAMYFCASSKKTSGYTDTQYFGPGTRLTVL.

This clone was detected a few times. The chain couples TRBV23-1 to TRBJ1-5, with a possible D match to TRBD1 (5 bases). TRBV23-1 is an ORF, with its function uncertain. V lost 2 bases and J lost 6, with 17 bases in between. The CDR3 loop spans 16 amino acids. The DNA for the CDR3 is TGCGCCAGCAGTCAACTCCGAAGGGGTCACGGTCAGCCCCAGCATTTT. This codes for CASSQLRRGHGQPQHF.

The chain is built from TRBV7-3 and TRBJ2-2, with unresolved D. Germline assignment: CDR1 SGHTA and CDR2 FQGTGA. Trimming cost V 5 bases and J 6 bases, with 10 bases left between them. This CDR3 is 13 amino acids long. The CDR3 region is CASSPTRAGELFF. CDR3 DNA sequence: TGTGCCAGCAGCCCAACACGGGCCGGGGAGCTGTTTTTT.

The chain recombines TRBV7-9 with TRBJ1-6; D not certain. This CDR3 is built from 15 residues. V lost 8 bases, J lost 6 bases, and 17 bases lay in between. CDR1 and CDR2 (germline): SEHNR, FQNEAQ (reference sequence). Here the CDR3 reads CASGVGRRINSPLHF. CDR3 bases: TGTGCCAGCGGAGTTGGCCGACGGATTAATTCACCCCTCCACTTT. Variable domain in full (rest from reference TRBV7-9 and TRBJ1-6): DTGVSQNPRHKITKRGQNVTFRCDPISEHNRLYWYRQTLGQGPEFLTYFQNEAQLEKSRLLSDRFSAERPKGSFSTLEIQRTEQGDSAMYLCASGVGRRINSPLHFGNGTRLTVT.

This rearrangement joins TRBV7-9 to TRBJ1-1; TRBD1 is a possible D gene (5 bases). Per germline, CDR1 SEHNR and CDR2 FQNEAQ (reference sequence). V gave up 5 bases and J gave up 4 bases, with 8 bases separating them. The CDR3 extends over 12 amino acids. The CDR3 sequence is CASSTRATEAFF. In DNA form, the CDR3 reads TGTGCCAGCAGCACCAGGGCCACTGAAGCTTTCTTT. Drawing the rest from reference TRBV7-9 and TRBJ1-1, the complete variable domain is DTGVSQNPRHKITKRGQNVTFRCDPISEHNRLYWYRQTLGQGPEFLTYFQNEAQLEKSRLLSDRFSAERPKGSFSTLEIQRTEQGDSAMYLCASSTRATEAFFGQGTRLTVV.

The V and J genes are TRBV4-2 and TRBJ1-5; a weak D match, TRBD1 (5 bases). Germline V gene lookup returns CDR1 LGHNA and CDR2 YNFKEQ. V was clipped by 3 bases and J by 7 bases, with 16 bases between them. CDR3 length: 15 residues. CDR3 DNA: TGTGCCAGCAGCCAGGCTGGGGGGGGAAACCAGCCCCAGCATTTT. It yields the protein CASSQAGGGNQPQHF.

This chain connects TRBV11-3 to TRBJ2-3; D is possibly TRBD2 (5 bases). The V end was cut by 1 base, the J end by 2 bases, with 13 bases between. This CDR3 is 16 amino acids long. The V gene's germline CDR1 is SGHNT and CDR2 YENEEA. The CDR3 region has the DNA TGTGCCAGCAGCTTAGGTCTCGGCGGGTACACAGATACGCAGTATTTT. It codes for CASSLGLGGYTDTQYF.